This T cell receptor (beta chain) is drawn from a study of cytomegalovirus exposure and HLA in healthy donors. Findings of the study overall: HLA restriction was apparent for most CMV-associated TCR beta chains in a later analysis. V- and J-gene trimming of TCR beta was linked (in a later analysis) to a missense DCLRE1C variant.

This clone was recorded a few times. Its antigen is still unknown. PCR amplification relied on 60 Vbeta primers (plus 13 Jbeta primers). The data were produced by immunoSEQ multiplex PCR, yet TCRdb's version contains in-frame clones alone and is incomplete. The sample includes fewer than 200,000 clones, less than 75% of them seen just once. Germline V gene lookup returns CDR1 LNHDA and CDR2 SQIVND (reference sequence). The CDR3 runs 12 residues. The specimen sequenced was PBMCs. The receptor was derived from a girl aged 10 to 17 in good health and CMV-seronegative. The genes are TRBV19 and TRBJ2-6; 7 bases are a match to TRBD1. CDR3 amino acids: CATGSGANVLTF. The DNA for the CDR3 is TGTGCGACAGGGAGTGGGGCCAACGTCCTGACTTTC.